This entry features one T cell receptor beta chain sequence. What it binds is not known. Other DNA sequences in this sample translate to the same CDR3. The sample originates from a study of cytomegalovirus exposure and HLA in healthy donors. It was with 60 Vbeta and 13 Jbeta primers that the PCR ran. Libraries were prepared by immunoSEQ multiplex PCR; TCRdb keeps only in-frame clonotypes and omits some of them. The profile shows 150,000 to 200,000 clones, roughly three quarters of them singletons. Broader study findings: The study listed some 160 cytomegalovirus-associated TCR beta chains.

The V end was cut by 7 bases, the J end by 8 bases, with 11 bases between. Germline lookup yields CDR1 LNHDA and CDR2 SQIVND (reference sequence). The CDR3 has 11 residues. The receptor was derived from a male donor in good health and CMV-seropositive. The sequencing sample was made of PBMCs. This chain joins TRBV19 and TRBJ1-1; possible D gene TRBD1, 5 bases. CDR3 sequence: CASMWAGEAFF. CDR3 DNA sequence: TGTGCCAGTATGTGGGCAGGGGAAGCTTTCTTT.